In its sample, the clone carrying this T cell receptor beta chain was seen many times. These data originate in a study of neurological immune-mediated disorders. Germline lookup yields CDR1 KGHSH and CDR2 LQKENI. The V end lost 1 base, the J end lost 3 bases, and 12 bases lay between the germline ends. The CDR3 spans 15 residues. Whenever a sequencing run was performed, it yielded over 170 million TCR-beta sequences from 15-18 subjects. In TCRdb, the 5' RACE reads were re-called with MiXCR into one record per CDR3 protein. The table has roughly 80,000 distinct CDR3 sequences, roughly 10% seen once. Healthy controls consisted of blood bank volunteers in Maryland, USA. 2 million unsorted PBMCs were stored in RNAlater at -80 °C before RNA extraction.

The specimen sequenced was PBMCs. The clonotype was recovered from a man over 45 in good health. The gene calls are TRBV18 and TRBJ1-1; D perhaps matches TRBD1 (5 bases). CDR3 DNA: TGTGCCAGCTCACCACGGGACGGGGAATACACTGAAGCTTTCTTT. This translates into CASSPRDGEYTEAFF. Supplemented by reference TRBV18 and TRBJ1-1, the full variable domain reads NAGVMQNPRHLVRRRGQEARLRCSPMKGHSHVYWYRQLPEEGLKFMVYLQKENIIDESGMPKERFSAEFPKEGPSILRIQQVVRGDSAAYFCASSPRDGEYTEAFFGQGTRLTVV.